The present entry profiles one T cell receptor beta chain with its context. The antigen remains unidentified. The protocol was immunoSEQ multiplex PCR, while the TCRdb copy is restricted to in-frame clones and leaves out a portion. The sample has 410,000 or so clones; about 90% are singletons. The treatment denotes: some 20 received Ad26.COV2.S at low or high dose, single or two shots; 5 received placebo; per-sample allocation not given. The samples date from day 63 after the first vaccine or placebo injection. CDR1 and CDR2 from the germline V gene are SNHLY and FYNNEI. CDR3 length: 15 amino acids. The V and J ends lost 2 bases and 0 bases respectively, with 8 bases between them. The sample comes from a study of Ad26.COV2.S vaccination and SARS-CoV-2 variants. Study-wide findings and caveats: While placebo recipients had lower spike-specific TCR breadth, vaccine recipients had more. Total T cell responses, in the TCR breadth and depth analyses, may have been underestimated. Comparable non-spike TCR breadth was observed in vaccine and placebo recipients.

This TCR derives from a person aged 18-65 years who received the Ad26.COV2.S COVID-19 vaccine or a placebo. This material consisted of peripheral blood, taken in a trial of Ad26.COV2.S vaccine versus placebo. The chain carries TRBV2 and TRBJ2-1; the D gene is possibly TRBD2 (5 bases). The CDR3 sequence: CASSEPRVSYNEQFF. In nucleotides, the CDR3 is TGTGCCAGCAGTGAACCGCGGGTCTCCTACAATGAGCAGTTCTTC.